This entry lists 15 T cell receptor beta chains sequenced from one sample in a study of vaccination and CD4 T cells after COVID-19. TCRdb processed the PCR reads anew with MiXCR; each CDR3 protein has one entry. The table lists about 18,000 distinct CDR3 sequences, around 68% of them singletons, with over 1% in the top ten. The sequences come from CD4+ T cells from blood, collected before SARS-CoV-2 vaccination. The source of these receptors is a human donor who had recovered from COVID-19.

The gene calls are TRBV11-3 and TRBJ2-3; D perhaps matches TRBD2 (6 bases). This CDR3 comprises 14 residues. Germline V lookup: CDR1 SGHNT, CDR2 YENEEA. V lost 4 bases, J lost 7 bases, and 15 bases lay in between. This chain's CDR3 is CASSSGLEQYTQYF. CDR3 nucleotides: TGTGCCAGCAGCTCGGGACTCGAGCAATATACGCAGTATTTT.

This clonotype has a single count. In DNA, the CDR3 is TGCAGTGCCCAGAGTAGCACAGATACGCAGTATTTT. Its protein is CSAQSSTDTQYF. This sequence joins TRBV20-1 and TRBJ2-3; no clear D. Germline V CDR1 and CDR2: DFQATT, SNEGSKA (reference sequence). The CDR3 contains 12 residues. Trimming stripped 6 bases from V and 0 bases from J, with 7 bases between.

This clonotype has just a few counts. The chain has TRBV20-1 and TRBJ2-7; 8 bases fit TRBD2. With 4 bases clipped from V and 1 base from J, the junction kept 3 bases outside the gene matches. Per germline, CDR1 DFQATT and CDR2 SNEGSKA (reference sequence). The CDR3 is 13 amino acids. The CDR3 region is CSATGGRSYEQYF. As DNA, the CDR3 is TGCAGTGCTACAGGCGGGAGGTCCTACGAGCAGTACTTC.

This clonotype has just a few counts. The V and J genes are TRBV20-1 and TRBJ2-1; D perhaps matches TRBD2 (5 bases). CDR1 is DFQATT, CDR2 SNEGSKA, per germline (reference sequence). V lost 3 bases to trimming and J lost 9 bases, with 21 bases between them. This CDR3 is 15 amino acids long. CDR3 loop: CSAREFGSASGEQFF. DNA for the CDR3: TGCAGTGCTAGGGAGTTCGGTAGCGCGAGCGGTGAGCAGTTCTTC.

The J gene is TRBJ2-1, the V gene TRBV20-1, with TRBD1 identical over 10 bases. Germline V lookup: CDR1 DFQATT, CDR2 SNEGSKA (reference sequence). The CDR3 has 14 amino acids. V lost 7 bases and J lost 6; bases outside the gene matches: 9. CDR3: CSVLSGTGANEQFF. The CDR3 nucleotides read TGCAGTGTTTTATCCGGGACAGGGGCCAATGAGCAGTTCTTC.

The chain links TRBV20-1 to TRBJ2-1; TRBD2 aligns across 8 bases. The germline V gene has CDR1 DFQATT and CDR2 SNEGSKA (reference sequence). J was trimmed by 0 bases and V by 1 base; bases with no gene match: 5. The CDR3 contains 16 residues. The CDR3 region has the DNA TGCAGTGCTAGAGGCATCGGGGGGGCCTCCTACAATGAGCAGTTCTTC. As protein: CSARGIGGASYNEQFF.

The rearrangement uses TRBV5-4 and TRBJ1-2; no definite D call. The CDR3 totals 13 residues. V was shortened by 3 bases and J by 2 bases, with 8 bases between the two germline ends. The germline V gene has CDR1 SGHNT and CDR2 YYREEE (reference sequence). The CDR3 loop reads CASSSAENYGYTF. As DNA, the CDR3 is TGTGCCAGCAGCTCCGCAGAGAACTATGGCTACACCTTC.

V usage is TRBV6-1 and J usage is TRBJ2-5, with D perhaps matching TRBD1 (6 bases). The CDR3 loop spans 13 amino acids. The germline V gene has CDR1 MNHNS and CDR2 SASEGT. V gave up 8 bases and J gave up 1 base, with 11 bases separating them. CDR3 bases: TGTGCCAGCCATCGACAGGCCCAAGAGACCCAGTACTTC. Its translation is CASHRQAQETQYF.

The V gene is TRBV25-1, the J gene TRBJ2-7; tentative D call: TRBD2 (5 bases). Looked up from germline, CDR1 is MGHDK and CDR2 is SYGVNS. The CDR3 sequence is 12 residues long. V was pared by 6 bases and J by 5 bases, with 11 bases between. The CDR3 nucleotides are TGTGCCAGCAGGGCCCCCGGGAACGAGCAGTACTTC. This encodes CASRAPGNEQYF.

DNA for the CDR3: TGTGCCAGTAGATGGAACTCGCGGATTTCCTACGAGCAGTACTTC. Its translation is CASRWNSRISYEQYF. The chain joins TRBV19 to TRBJ2-7; D ambiguous. Germline-derived CDR1 and CDR2 are LNHDA and SQIVND (reference sequence). V was clipped by 6 bases and J by 1 base, with 16 bases between them. The length of the CDR3 is 15 residues.

J is TRBJ2-2 and V is TRBV10-1; 11 nucleotides match TRBD1. Trimming at V came to 3 bases and at J to 5 bases, leaving 2 bases not matched to a gene. CDR1 WNHNN and CDR2 SYGVQD come from the germline V gene (reference sequence). The length of the CDR3 is 15 residues. This CDR3 reads CASSDGQGATGELFF. For the CDR3, the DNA is TGCGCCAGCAGTGACGGACAGGGGGCGACCGGGGAGCTGTTTTTT.

The J gene is TRBJ1-2, the V gene TRBV20-1, with D perhaps TRBD1 (5 bases). In germline, CDR1 is DFQATT, CDR2 SNEGSKA (reference sequence). The CDR3 runs to 12 residues. Trimming pared 6 bases from V and 3 bases from J, leaving 11 bases between. CDR3 loop: CSASSGHYGYTF. The CDR3 coding sequence is TGCAGTGCCTCCTCGGGGCACTATGGCTACACCTTC.

The J gene is TRBJ1-6, the V gene TRBV5-1; the D is unclear. The CDR3 loop spans 16 amino acids. Germline V gene data show CDR1 as SGHRS and CDR2 as YFSETQ. V lost 0 bases, J lost 0 bases, and 7 bases lay in between. The CDR3 here is CASSLAPASYNSPLHF. DNA of the CDR3: TGCGCCAGCAGCTTGGCTCCAGCCTCCTATAATTCACCCCTCCACTTT.

The chain links TRBV20-1 to TRBJ2-7; the match to TRBD1 covers 8 bases. The CDR3 runs to 14 residues. Germline V CDR1 and CDR2: DFQATT, SNEGSKA (reference sequence). Trimming took 6 bases from V and 3 from J; bases not matched to a gene: 10. In DNA, the CDR3 is TGCAGTGCCAGATTGGGACAGGTCGGCTACGAGCAGTACTTC. Protein: CSARLGQVGYEQYF.

This chain uses TRBV20-1 with TRBJ2-7; unclear D gene. The CDR3 has 13 amino acids. Germline values: CDR1 DFQATT, CDR2 SNEGSKA (reference sequence). V lost 6 bases to trimming and J lost 5 bases, with 17 bases between them. The CDR3 DNA reads TGCAGTGCCCAGGAGCCGAAAAGCGACGAGCAGTACTTC. Translating gives CSAQEPKSDEQYF.